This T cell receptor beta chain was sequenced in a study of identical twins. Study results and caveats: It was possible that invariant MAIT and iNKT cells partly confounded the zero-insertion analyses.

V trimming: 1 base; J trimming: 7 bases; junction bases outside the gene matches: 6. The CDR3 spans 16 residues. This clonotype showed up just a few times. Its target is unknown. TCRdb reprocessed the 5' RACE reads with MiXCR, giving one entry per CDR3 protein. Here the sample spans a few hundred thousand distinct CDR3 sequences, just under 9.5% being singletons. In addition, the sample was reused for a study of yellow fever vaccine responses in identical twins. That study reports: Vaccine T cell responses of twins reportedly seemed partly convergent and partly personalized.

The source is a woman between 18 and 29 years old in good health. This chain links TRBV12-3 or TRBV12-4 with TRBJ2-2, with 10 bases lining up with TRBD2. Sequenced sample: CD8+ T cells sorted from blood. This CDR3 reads CASSLVASGRLGELFF. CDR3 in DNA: TGTGCCAGCAGTTTAGTGGCTAGCGGGAGACTCGGGGAGCTGTTTTTT.